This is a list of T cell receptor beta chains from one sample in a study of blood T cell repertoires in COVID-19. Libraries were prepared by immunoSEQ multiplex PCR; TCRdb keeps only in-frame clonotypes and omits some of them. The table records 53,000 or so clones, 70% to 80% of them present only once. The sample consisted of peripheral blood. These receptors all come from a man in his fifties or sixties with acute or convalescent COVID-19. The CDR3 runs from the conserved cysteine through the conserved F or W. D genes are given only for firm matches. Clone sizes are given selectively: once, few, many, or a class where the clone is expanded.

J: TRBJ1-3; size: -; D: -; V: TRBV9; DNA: TGTGCCAGCAGCGACCAGAAGTCTGGAAACACCATATATTTT; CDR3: CASSDQKSGNTIYF
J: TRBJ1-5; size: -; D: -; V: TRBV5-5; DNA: TGTGCCAGCAGCCCTGAGGGGGGGGGCTGGCAGCCCCAGCATTTT; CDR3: CASSPEGGGWQPQHF
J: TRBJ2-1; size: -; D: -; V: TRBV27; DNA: TGTGCCAGCAGTTTAGACTTTTCCTACAATGAGCAGTTCTTC; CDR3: CASSLDFSYNEQFF
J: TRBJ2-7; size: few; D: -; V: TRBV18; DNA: TGTGCCAGCTCACCTGTCCGGACAGCGGACTACGAGCAGTACTTC; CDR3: CASSPVRTADYEQYF
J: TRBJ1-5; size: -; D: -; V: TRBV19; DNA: TGTGCCAGTAGTATCTGGGACGGGGCCGCGGGGCATAGCAATCAGCCCCAGCATTTT; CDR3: CASSIWDGAAGHSNQPQHF
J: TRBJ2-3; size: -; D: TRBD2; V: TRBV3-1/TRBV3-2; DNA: TGTGCCAGCAGCCAAATGAGGTCTAGCGGGAGCAGAACAGATACGCAGTATTTT; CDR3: CASSQMRSSGSRTDTQYF
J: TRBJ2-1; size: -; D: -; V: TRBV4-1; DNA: TGCGCCAGCAGCCAAAGAGTAGACAATGAGCAGTTCTTC; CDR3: CASSQRVDNEQFF
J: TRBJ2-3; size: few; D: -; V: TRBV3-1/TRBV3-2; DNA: TGTGCCAGCAGCGCGACAGCAGATACGCAGTATTTT; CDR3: CASSATADTQYF
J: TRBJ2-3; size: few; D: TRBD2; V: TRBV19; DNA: TGTGCCAGTAGTATAGGAGGAGCGGGAGGTGCAGATACGCAGTATTTT; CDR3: CASSIGGAGGADTQYF
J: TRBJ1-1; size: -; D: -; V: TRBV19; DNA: TGTGCCAGGGATCCGTACCACCGGACAGCGACTAACATATACACTGAAGCTTTCTTT; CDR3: CARDPYHRTATNIYTEAFF
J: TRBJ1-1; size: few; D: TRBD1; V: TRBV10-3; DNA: TGTGCCATCAGTGAGTCCCGACAGGGTAGGACTGAAGCTTTCTTT; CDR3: CAISESRQGRTEAFF
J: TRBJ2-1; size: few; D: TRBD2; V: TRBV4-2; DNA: TGTGCCAGCAGCCTGTCAGCGGGAGGGCAGAACAATGAGCAGTTCTTC; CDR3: CASSLSAGGQNNEQFF
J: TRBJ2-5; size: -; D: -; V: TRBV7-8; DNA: TGTGCCAGCAGCCCTAGGAGGTGGTCGCAAGAGACCCAGTACTTC; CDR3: CASSPRRWSQETQYF
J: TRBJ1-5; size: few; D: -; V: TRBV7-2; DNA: TGTGCCAGCAGCTTAGCCCCTACAGGGAGCCAGCCCCAGCATTTT; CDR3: CASSLAPTGSQPQHF
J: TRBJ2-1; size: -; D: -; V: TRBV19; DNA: TGTGCCAGTATGATGGGGGGCTCCTACAATGAGCAGTTCTTC; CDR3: CASMMGGSYNEQFF
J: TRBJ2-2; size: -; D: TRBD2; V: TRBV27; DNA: TGTGCCAGCAGCCACCGATTGAGCGGGAGGGCGGCCCATACGAACACCGGGGAGCTGTTTTTT; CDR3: CASSHRLSGRAAHTNTGELFF
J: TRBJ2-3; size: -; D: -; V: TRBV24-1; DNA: TGTGCCACCAGTGACTATGGACAGAGCACAGATACGCAGTATTTT; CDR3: CATSDYGQSTDTQYF
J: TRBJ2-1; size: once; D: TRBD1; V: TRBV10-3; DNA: TGTGCCATCAGCGATCCCCGGGACAGGGGAAACAATGAGCAGTTCTTC; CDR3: CAISDPRDRGNNEQFF
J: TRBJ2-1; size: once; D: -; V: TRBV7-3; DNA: TGTGCCAGCAGCTTAAACCACAGGACAGTCAATGAGCAGTTCTTC; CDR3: CASSLNHRTVNEQFF
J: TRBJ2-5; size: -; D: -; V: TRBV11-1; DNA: TGTGCCAGCAGCAGGGGCAACCAAGAGACCCAGTACTTC; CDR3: CASSRGNQETQYF
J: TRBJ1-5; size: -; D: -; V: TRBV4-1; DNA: TGCGCCAGCAGCCTCATTAGCAATCAGCCCCAGCATTTT; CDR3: CASSLISNQPQHF
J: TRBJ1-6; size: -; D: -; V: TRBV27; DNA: TGTGCCAGCACCACCGACAGAAACGGTTCACCCCTCCACTTT; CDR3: CASTTDRNGSPLHF
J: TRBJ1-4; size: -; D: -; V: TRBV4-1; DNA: TGCGCCAGCAGATTCACGGCAGGCACTAATGAAAAACTGTTTTTT; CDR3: CASRFTAGTNEKLFF
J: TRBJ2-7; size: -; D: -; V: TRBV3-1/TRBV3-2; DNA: TGTGCCAGCAGCCTGCTGGGTAGCAGCTACTACGAGCAGTACTTC; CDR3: CASSLLGSSYYEQYF
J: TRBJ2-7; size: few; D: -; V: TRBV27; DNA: TGTGCCAGCAGCACCGGGACCTACGAGCAGTACTTC; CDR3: CASSTGTYEQYF
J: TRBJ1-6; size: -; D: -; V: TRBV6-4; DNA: TGTGCCAGCAGTGACTCACGAGGAGTTGAGAATTCACCCCTCCACTTT; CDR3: CASSDSRGVENSPLHF
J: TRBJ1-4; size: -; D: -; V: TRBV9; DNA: TGTGCCAGCAGCGTAGACCCAGGCCGGGAAAAACTGTTTTTT; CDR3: CASSVDPGREKLFF
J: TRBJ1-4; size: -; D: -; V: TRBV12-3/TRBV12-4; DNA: TGTGCCAGCAGGCGGTCAACTAATGAAAAACTGTTTTTT; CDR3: CASRRSTNEKLFF
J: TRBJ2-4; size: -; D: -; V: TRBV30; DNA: TGTGCCTGGACCCATCCTTCTAGGGCCAAAAACATTCAGTACTTC; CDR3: CAWTHPSRAKNIQYF